The entry that follows covers one TCR beta chain sequence. This specimen comes from a study of blood T cell repertoires in COVID-19. Across the whole study: Specimens from acute and convalescent COVID-19 originated in the United States, Italy and Spain. T cells, B-cell-depleted T cells, or PBMCs provided the cDNA or gDNA that served as material.

Study processing details: Amplification of reference gene primers was used by the study to estimate nucleated cell counts. Sequenced by immunoSEQ multiplex PCR; TCRdb stores in-frame clones only, minus some. V, J and clone size reflect that table, while D and trimming were determined from the DNA. The data contain over 60,000 clones, roughly nine tenths of them seen just once; the ten biggest clones take up roughly 9.6%. Sequenced material: peripheral blood. This TCR was sampled from a man older than 75 with acute or convalescent COVID-19.

CDR3 in DNA: TGTGCCAGCAGCCAAGAGTTAGCGGGGCCCTCCTACGAGCAGTACTTC. The encoded protein is CASSQELAGPSYEQYF. V and J are TRBV3-1 (or the pseudogene TRBV3-2) and TRBJ2-7, with 8 bases matching TRBD2. The V segment lost 0 bases and the J segment 0 bases; nucleotides outside the gene matches: 4. Germline CDR1 reads LGHDT; CDR2 reads YNNKEL (reference sequence). This CDR3 contains 16 residues.